What follows are 14 T cell receptor beta chains derived from one specimen sequenced in a study of human T cells and chemical hapten exposure. One entry per CDR3 protein results from TCRdb running MiXCR on the RACE reads. The sample lists more than 300,000 distinct CDR3 sequences, about 5.4% occurring once. Noted time point: pre-sensitization, week 0. Treatment in this sample: therapeutic diphenylcyclopropenone sensitization with weekly scalp DPC. Material: whole blood, obtained in connection with sensitization to the hapten diphenylcyclopropenone (DPC). The receptor set was obtained from a woman between 18 and 29 years old with alopecia areata. Some clones in this sample may be carry-over from other donors' samples.

This clonotype was counted at least ten times. The genes are TRBV3-1 and TRBJ2-7; D remains unclear. The ends were cut back, 4 bases at V and 3 bases at J, with 16 bases in the middle. There are 15 residues in the CDR3. The germline CDR1 and CDR2 sequences are LGHDT and YNNKEL (reference sequence). Here the CDR3 reads CASSPHPANDYEQYF. CDR3 bases: TGTGCCAGCAGCCCCCACCCGGCAAACGACTACGAGCAGTACTTC.

The rearrangement links TRBV2 to TRBJ2-7; a weak D match, TRBD1 (5 bases). From germline, CDR1 is SNHLY and CDR2 FYNNEI. This CDR3 has 12 residues. Trimming took 7 bases from V and 3 from J, leaving 10 bases between them. The chain's CDR3 is CASTSGHYEQYF. The CDR3 DNA follows: TGTGCCAGCACCTCAGGGCACTACGAGCAGTACTTC.

The chain is built from TRBV27 and TRBJ2-7, with D possibly matching TRBD1 (6 bases). V shed 0 bases and J shed 3 bases, with 15 bases lying between them. Germline CDR1 reads MNHEY; CDR2 reads SMNVEV (reference sequence). This CDR3 contains 16 residues. Written as DNA, the CDR3 is TGTGCCAGCAGTTTATCGGGACAAGGGATAAGCTACGAGCAGTACTTC. This codes for CASSLSGQGISYEQYF.

This clonotype came up many times. The chain couples TRBV2 to TRBJ1-1, with 7 nucleotides matching TRBD1. The germline V gene encodes CDR1 SNHLY and CDR2 FYNNEI. The CDR3 loop spans 13 amino acids. Trimming took 6 bases from V and 2 from J; bases not matched to a gene: 3. The CDR3 spells CASSRDSNTEAFF. The DNA of the CDR3 is TGTGCCAGCAGCCGGGACAGCAACACTGAAGCTTTCTTT.

This clonotype came up a few times. The chain recombines TRBV11-1 with TRBJ2-5; 8 nucleotides line up with TRBD2. The CDR3 runs 15 residues. Germline CDR1 and CDR2: SGHAT and FQDESV (reference sequence). Trimming at V came to 0 bases and at J to 4 bases, leaving 4 bases not matched to a gene. DNA for the CDR3: TGTGCCAGCAGCTTAGCGGGACTAGTCGGAGAGACCCAGTACTTC. It specifies CASSLAGLVGETQYF.

This clonotype was seen many times. The V and J genes are TRBV16 and TRBJ2-1; maybe TRBD2 (7 bases). V was clipped by 4 bases and J by 0 bases, with 16 bases between them. The germline gives CDR1 KGHSY, CDR2 FQNENV. The CDR3 has 17 amino acids. CDR3 protein: CASSLTRGGASYNEQFF. Here the CDR3 DNA reads TGTGCCAGCAGCCTTACTAGAGGGGGGGCCTCCTACAATGAGCAGTTCTTC.

This clonotype was recorded a few times. The chain has TRBV4-1 and TRBJ2-3; D not resolved. Trimming removed 2 bases from V and 0 bases from J, with 9 bases in between. This CDR3 spans 15 amino acids. CDR1 is MGHRA, CDR2 YSYEKL, per germline. CDR3 sequence: CASSQTPASTDTQYF. CDR3 DNA: TGCGCCAGCAGCCAAACTCCGGCTAGCACAGATACGCAGTATTTT.

This clonotype was seen repeatedly, ten times or more. This chain joins TRBV5-1 and TRBJ2-3; D is uncertain. Germline CDR1 and CDR2: SGHRS and YFSETQ. Trimming removed 2 bases from V and 3 bases from J, with 13 bases in between. The length of the CDR3 is 15 residues. The CDR3 nucleotides are TGCGCCAGCAGCTTAGGCGGTCTTGAAACAGATACGCAGTATTTT. It encodes CASSLGGLETDTQYF.

The sample holds a few counts of this clonotype. The V call is TRBV6-1, the J call TRBJ1-6; D unclear. CDR3 length: 16 residues. The germline V gene encodes CDR1 MNHNS and CDR2 SASEGT. The ends were cut back, 11 bases at V and 7 bases at J, with 24 bases in the middle. The CDR3 loop is CAASRSPPIANSPLHF. In DNA form, the CDR3 reads TGTGCCGCCTCGAGATCTCCCCCGATCGCAAATTCACCCCTCCACTTT.

This clonotype was detected many times. The chain uses TRBV2 and TRBJ2-5, with D hard to call. The V and J ends lost 2 bases and 7 bases respectively, with 11 bases between them. Germline values: CDR1 SNHLY, CDR2 FYNNEI. This CDR3 contains 13 residues. CDR3 nucleotides: TGTGCCAGCAGTGAACTTGACGCGGCGACCCAGTACTTC. Protein: CASSELDAATQYF.

This clonotype has at least ten counts. This sequence joins TRBV12-3 or TRBV12-4 and TRBJ1-1; D ambiguous. This CDR3 region has 13 residues. V was pared by 2 bases and J by 1 base, with 5 bases between. CDR3 in amino acids: CASSLRANTEAFF. DNA for the CDR3: TGTGCCAGCAGTTTAAGGGCGAACACTGAAGCTTTCTTT.

This clonotype was counted between two and nine times. CDR3: CASATMTGIDEQYF. The CDR3 DNA reads TGTGCCAGCGCGACCATGACAGGGATCGACGAGCAGTACTTC. The chain links TRBV6-6 to TRBJ2-7; 7 nucleotides align to TRBD1. This CDR3 is 14 amino acids long. Germline CDR1 reads MNHNY; CDR2 reads SVGAGI (reference sequence). V lost 8 bases, J lost 5 bases, and 12 bases stayed unmatched.

Ten or more counts support this clonotype. The J gene is TRBJ2-3, the V gene TRBV15, with 11 positions matching TRBD2. The germline gives CDR1 LNHNV, CDR2 YYDKDF (reference sequence). This CDR3 region has 14 residues. Trimming at V came to 6 bases and at J to 6 bases, leaving 5 bases not matched to a gene. As DNA, the CDR3 is TGTGCCACCAGACTAGCGGGGGTAGTGGATACGCAGTATTTT. Amino acids: CATRLAGVVDTQYF.

The chain combines TRBV4-3 with TRBJ2-3; tentative D call: TRBD1 (5 bases). V shed 0 bases and J shed 4 bases, with 11 bases lying between them. Germline values: CDR1 LGHNA, CDR2 YSLEER. CDR3 length: 15 residues. The CDR3 loop reads CASSQDPQGSDTQYF. The DNA of the CDR3 is TGCGCCAGCAGCCAAGATCCGCAGGGTTCAGATACGCAGTATTTT.